This T cell receptor beta chain was identified during a study of shared clonotypes between healthy human individuals. Study-wide points: The sharing of roughly 5% of naive CD4 clonotypes was seen across a handful of donors. With few donors, the genetic and exposure-history diversity represented was limited. Non-shared clonotypes had lower generation probabilities than clonotypes shared by all four sorted-subset donors.

V lost 3 bases, J lost 6 bases, and 12 bases lay in between. The CDR3 covers 13 residues. CDR1 and CDR2 (germline): SGHVS, FNYEAQ. Assay execution proceeded at the deep level. Sequencing used immunoSEQ multiplex PCR; TCRdb keeps in-frame clones, though not all of them. The sample records about 2.2 million clones, 85% to 95% being singletons. Naivety among CD8 cells was defined by CD45RO negativity and positive CCR7 selection, thereby excluding terminally differentiated effector memory CD45RA+ cells. A note on this clone: Its antigen is as yet unknown.

This chain connects TRBV7-6 to TRBJ2-7; a weak D match, TRBD2 (6 bases). The receptor was isolated from a man aged 18 to 30 in good health. Some clones in this sample may be carry-over from other donors' samples. Material for sequencing was naive CD8+ T cells from PBMCs. DNA of the CDR3: TGTGCCAGCAGCTTGGGACGGGGGAGCGAGCAGTACTTC. This gives the protein CASSLGRGSEQYF.